These 19 T cell receptor beta chains originate from one sample sequenced in a study of control samples from healthy donors and cancer patients. Profiling relied on immunoSEQ multiplex PCR, and the TCRdb table lists in-frame clones only, not all of them. This sample has approximately 150,000 clones; 75% to 95% occur once, and the top ten carry approximately 2.9%. The sequencing sample was made of blood. These receptors were obtained from a man between 25 and 39 years old in good health.

The CDR3 reads CASSFPGTGENYYHGYTF. CDR3 coding DNA: TGTGCCAGCAGCTTCCCCGGGACAGGGGAGAACTACTATCATGGCTACACCTTC. The chain is built from TRBV7-2 and TRBJ1-2; 10 bases line up with TRBD1. J lost 6 bases, V lost 3 bases, and 16 bases had no gene match. The germline V gene encodes CDR1 SGHTA and CDR2 FQGNSA. The CDR3 is made up of 18 amino acids. Full variable domain (rest looked up from reference TRBV7-2 and TRBJ1-2): GAGVSQSPSNKVTEKGKDVELRCDPISGHTALYWYRQSLGQGLEFLIYFQGNSAPDKSGLPSDRFSAERTGGSVSTLTIQRTQQEDSAVYLCASSFPGTGENYYHGYTFGSGTRLTVV.

V is TRBV7-9 and J is TRBJ2-6, with TRBD1 matching 7 bases. Looked up from germline, CDR1 is SEHNR and CDR2 is FQNEAQ (reference sequence). Losses at the gene ends were 5 bases for V and 4 bases for J; bases not matched to a gene: 5. The length of the CDR3 is 15 residues. The chain's CDR3 is CASSADRAGANVLTF. The CDR3 nucleotides are TGTGCCAGCAGCGCCGACAGGGCCGGGGCCAACGTCCTGACTTTC.

The chain couples TRBV15 to TRBJ1-1; D unclear. The CDR3 contains 14 residues. Germline V CDR1 and CDR2: LNHNV, YYDKDF (reference sequence). V was cut by 4 bases and J by 1 base, with 10 bases left in between. The CDR3 DNA sequence: TGTGCCACCAGCAACCCCCACAGGAACACTGAAGCTTTCTTT. Translated: CATSNPHRNTEAFF.

The chain employs TRBV7-6 and TRBJ2-7; 8 bases are a match to TRBD2. The ends lost 5 bases at V and 3 bases at J; junction bases unmatched: 12. Germline assignment: CDR1 SGHVS and CDR2 FNYEAQ. There are 16 residues in the CDR3. The CDR3 reads CASSELTGTRLYEQYF. CDR3 nucleotides: TGTGCCAGCAGCGAATTAACCGGGACTAGACTCTACGAGCAGTACTTC.

This chain uses TRBV9 with TRBJ1-1, with 10 bases aligning to TRBD1. The CDR3 spans 13 residues. After removal of 3 bases from V and 7 bases from J, the junction contained 3 bases not matched to a gene. The germline gives CDR1 SGDLS, CDR2 YYNGEE. This chain's CDR3 is CASSGQGAIEAFF. The CDR3 region has the DNA TGTGCCAGCAGCGGACAGGGGGCGATTGAAGCTTTCTTT. Full variable domain (outside the CDR3, taken from reference TRBV9 and TRBJ1-1): DSGVTQTPKHLITATGQRVTLRCSPRSGDLSVYWYQQSLDQGLQFLIQYYNGEERAKGNILERFSAQQFPDLHSELNLSSLELGDSALYFCASSGQGAIEAFFGQGTRLTVV.

The J gene is TRBJ2-3, the V gene TRBV7-2, with 9 bases matching TRBD1. The junction had 5 bases not matched to a gene; V was cut back by 2 bases and J by 2 bases. The CDR3 covers 16 residues. Per germline, CDR1 SGHTA and CDR2 FQGNSA. This CDR3 is CASSLLWTGVTDTQYF. DNA of the CDR3: TGTGCCAGCAGCTTACTTTGGACAGGGGTCACAGATACGCAGTATTTT.

This clone was seen just once. The rearrangement links TRBV7-9 to TRBJ2-3; 8 bases map to TRBD2. CDR3 length equals 19 residues. Trimming took 0 bases from V and 5 from J; bases not matched to a gene: 16. Germline V gene lookup returns CDR1 SEHNR and CDR2 FQNEAQ (reference sequence). The CDR3 bases are TGTGCCAGCAGCTTAGCGCGGGTCGGGGGGGCCGAGGGAGGAGATACGCAGTATTTT. Its translation is CASSLARVGGAEGGDTQYF.

J is TRBJ1-2 and V is TRBV12-3 or TRBV12-4; the D gene is possibly TRBD1 (6 bases). The CDR3 is 13 residues long. The V end was cut by 7 bases, the J end by 6 bases, with 15 bases between. Here the CDR3 DNA reads TGTGCCAGCAACCTGAGGGGGTATGATGGCTACACCTTC. It encodes CASNLRGYDGYTF.

The V and J genes are TRBV9 and TRBJ2-1; no clear D gene. Germline V gene sequence: CDR1 SGDLS, CDR2 YYNGEE. Trimming cost V 0 bases and J 5 bases, with 6 bases left between them. CDR3 length: 13 amino acids. The CDR3 sequence: CASSVEVNNEQFF. CDR3 DNA sequence: TGTGCCAGCAGCGTAGAGGTCAACAATGAGCAGTTCTTC.

The V call is TRBV12-3 or TRBV12-4, the J call TRBJ1-6, with D uncertain. CDR3 length: 12 amino acids. With 7 bases removed from V and 5 bases from J, the gap between germline ends came to 6 bases. CDR3 bases: TGTGCCAGCAAAAGTGATAATTCACCCCTCCACTTT. Encoded protein: CASKSDNSPLHF.

The chain links TRBV11-2 to TRBJ1-4; D uncertain. The CDR3 extends over 15 amino acids. The germline gives CDR1 SGHAT, CDR2 FQNNGV. V shed 5 bases and J shed 4 bases, with 14 bases lying between them. CDR3 in amino acids: CASSPGRVSNEKLFF. CDR3 nucleotide sequence: TGTGCCAGCAGCCCGGGAAGGGTCAGTAATGAAAAACTGTTTTTT.

Here the CDR3 reads CASSLATGLATHEQYF. The CDR3 region has the DNA TGTGCCAGCAGCTTAGCGACGGGACTAGCTACCCACGAGCAGTACTTC. V and J are TRBV7-2 and TRBJ2-7; 9 nucleotides line up with TRBD2. CDR1 SGHTA and CDR2 FQGNSA come from the germline V gene. After removal of 0 bases from V and 5 bases from J, the junction contained 8 bases not matched to a gene. This CDR3 has 16 residues.

The chain uses TRBV19 and TRBJ2-7; D may match TRBD1 or TRBD2 (5 bases each). This CDR3 has 12 residues. Trimming left V 4 bases short and J 5 bases short, with 9 bases between. In germline, CDR1 is LNHDA, CDR2 SQIVND (reference sequence). Here the CDR3 DNA reads TGTGCCAGTAGTACTGGGACGGACGAGCAGTACTTC. Protein product: CASSTGTDEQYF.

The V call is TRBV9, the J call TRBJ1-1; 9 nucleotides match TRBD1. Germline CDR1 and CDR2: SGDLS and YYNGEE. The length of the CDR3 is 13 residues. Unmatched junction bases numbered 8, after V lost 7 bases and J lost 7 bases. CDR3 nucleotides: TGTGCCAGCGGCGGGACAGGGTCTAGTGAAGCTTTCTTT. It yields the protein CASGGTGSSEAFF.

The table lists this clone with a few counts. The chain couples TRBV6-1 to TRBJ2-3; the match to TRBD2 covers 11 bases. The CDR3 is made up of 16 amino acids. With 2 bases clipped from V and 3 bases from J, the junction kept 4 bases outside the gene matches. Germline-derived CDR1 and CDR2 are MNHNS and SASEGT. CDR3 protein: CASSEIAGGRTDTQYF. The CDR3 DNA follows: TGTGCCAGCAGTGAAATAGCGGGGGGGCGAACAGATACGCAGTATTTT.

The gene calls are TRBV24-1 and TRBJ1-6, with D maybe TRBD1 (5 bases). Germline assignment: CDR1 KGHDR and CDR2 SFDVKD. V was pared by 4 bases and J by 0 bases, with 12 bases between. The CDR3 is made up of 17 amino acids. The DNA for the CDR3 is TGTGCCACCAGTGAGCGGCAGGGAGACTCCTATAATTCACCCCTCCACTTT. This gives the protein CATSERQGDSYNSPLHF.

The chain employs TRBV28 and TRBJ1-3, with 7 positions matching TRBD1. Per germline, CDR1 MDHEN and CDR2 SYDVKM. The CDR3 sequence is 14 residues long. The trim removed 4 bases at V and 2 bases at J, leaving 2 bases unmatched. The CDR3 loop is CASSYRGTGNTIYF. In DNA form, the CDR3 reads TGTGCCAGCAGTTACAGGGGTACTGGAAACACCATATATTTT.

The chain employs TRBV25-1 and TRBJ2-7, with 9 bases lining up with TRBD1. With V trimmed by 4 bases and J by 3 bases, 7 bases remained unmatched. From germline, CDR1 is MGHDK and CDR2 SYGVNS. This CDR3 has 15 amino acids. The DNA of the CDR3 is TGTGCCAGCAGTGCAATTACGGGACAGGGCTACGAGCAGTACTTC. This codes for CASSAITGQGYEQYF.

J is TRBJ1-1 and V is TRBV7-9; no clear D gene. This CDR3 contains 13 residues. Trimming removed 5 bases from V and 2 bases from J, with 9 bases in between. Germline V gene lookup returns CDR1 SEHNR and CDR2 FQNEAQ (reference sequence). The CDR3 loop reads CASSPRDNTEAFF. The CDR3 nucleotides are TGTGCCAGCAGCCCCCGGGATAACACTGAAGCTTTCTTT.